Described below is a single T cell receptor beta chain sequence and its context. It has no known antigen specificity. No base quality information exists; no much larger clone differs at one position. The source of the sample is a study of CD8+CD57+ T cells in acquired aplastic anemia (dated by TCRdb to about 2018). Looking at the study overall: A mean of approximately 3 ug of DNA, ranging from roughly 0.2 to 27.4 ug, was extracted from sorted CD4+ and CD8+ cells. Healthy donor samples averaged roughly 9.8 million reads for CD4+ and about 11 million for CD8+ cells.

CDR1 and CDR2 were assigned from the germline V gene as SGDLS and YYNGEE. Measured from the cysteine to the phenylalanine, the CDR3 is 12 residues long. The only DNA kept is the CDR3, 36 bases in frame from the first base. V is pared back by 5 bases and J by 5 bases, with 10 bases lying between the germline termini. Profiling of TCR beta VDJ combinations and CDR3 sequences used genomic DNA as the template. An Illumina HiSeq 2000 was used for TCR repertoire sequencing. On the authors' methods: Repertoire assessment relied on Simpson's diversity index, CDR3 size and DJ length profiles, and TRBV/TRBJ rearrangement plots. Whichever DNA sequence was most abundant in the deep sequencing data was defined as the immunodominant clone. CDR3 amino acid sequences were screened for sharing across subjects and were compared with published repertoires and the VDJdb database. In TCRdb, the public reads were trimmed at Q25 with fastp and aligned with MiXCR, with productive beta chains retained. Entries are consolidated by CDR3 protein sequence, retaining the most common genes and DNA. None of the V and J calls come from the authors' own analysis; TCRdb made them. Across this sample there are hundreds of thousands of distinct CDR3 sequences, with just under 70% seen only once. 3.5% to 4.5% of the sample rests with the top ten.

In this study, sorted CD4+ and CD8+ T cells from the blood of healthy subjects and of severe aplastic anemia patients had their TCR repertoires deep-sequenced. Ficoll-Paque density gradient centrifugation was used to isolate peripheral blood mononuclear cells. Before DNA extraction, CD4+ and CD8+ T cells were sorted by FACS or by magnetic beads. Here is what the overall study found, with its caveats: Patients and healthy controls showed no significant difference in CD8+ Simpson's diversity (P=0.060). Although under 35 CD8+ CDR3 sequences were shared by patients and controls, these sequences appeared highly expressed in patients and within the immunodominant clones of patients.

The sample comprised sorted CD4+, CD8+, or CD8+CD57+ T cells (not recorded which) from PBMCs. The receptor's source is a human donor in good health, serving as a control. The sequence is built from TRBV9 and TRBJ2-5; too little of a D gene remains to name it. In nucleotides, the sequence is TGTGCCAGCAGTAAGGAGCTGGAGACCCAGTACTTC. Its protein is CASSKELETQYF.